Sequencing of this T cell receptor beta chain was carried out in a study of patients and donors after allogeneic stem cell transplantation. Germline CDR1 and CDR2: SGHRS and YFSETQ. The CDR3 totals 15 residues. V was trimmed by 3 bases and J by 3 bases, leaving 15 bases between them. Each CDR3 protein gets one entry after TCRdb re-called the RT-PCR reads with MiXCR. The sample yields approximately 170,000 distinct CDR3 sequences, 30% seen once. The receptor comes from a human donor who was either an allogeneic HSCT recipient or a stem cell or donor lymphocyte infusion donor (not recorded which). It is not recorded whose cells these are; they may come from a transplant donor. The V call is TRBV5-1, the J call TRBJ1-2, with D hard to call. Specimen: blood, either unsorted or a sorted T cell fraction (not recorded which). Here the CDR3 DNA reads TGCGCCAGCAGCTACTCCGGGAGGCAGGACTATGGCTACACCTTC. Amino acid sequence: CASSYSGRQDYGYTF.